This passage covers 11 T cell receptor beta chains from one sample sequenced in a study of cytomegalovirus exposure and HLA in healthy donors. Use of 60 Vbeta and 13 Jbeta primers characterized the PCR. Assay used: immunoSEQ multiplex PCR; TCRdb lists only in-frame clones, some missing. This table holds about 130,000 clones, 75% to 85% found once. Sequencing was carried out using PBMCs. These receptors came from a male donor in good health and CMV-seronegative.

This rearrangement joins TRBV10-3 to TRBJ2-7; D not resolved. The CDR3 spans 12 residues. CDR1 and CDR2 from the germline V gene are ENHRY and SYGVKD. Trimming removed 2 bases from V and 2 bases from J, with 4 bases in between. In DNA form, the CDR3 reads TGTGCCATCAGTGAGCGGGCCTACGAGCAGTACTTC. This translates into CAISERAYEQYF.

The rearrangement links TRBV27 to TRBJ1-1; TRBD1 matches at 8 bases. Trimming cost V 3 bases and J 6 bases; bases outside gene matches: 9. This CDR3 spans 15 amino acids. CDR1 and CDR2 (germline): MNHEY, SMNVEV (reference sequence). The CDR3 reads CASSFRTGPRAEAFF. The CDR3 coding sequence is TGTGCCAGCAGTTTTAGGACAGGGCCGAGGGCTGAAGCTTTCTTT.

This chain joins TRBV11-1 and TRBJ2-1, with 8 bases fitting TRBD1. With 5 bases clipped from V and 7 bases from J, the junction kept 10 bases outside the gene matches. This CDR3 region has 15 residues. Germline V gene sequence: CDR1 SGHAT, CDR2 FQDESV (reference sequence). The CDR3 is CASSHTATGENEQFF. As DNA, the CDR3 is TGTGCCAGCAGCCACACCGCGACAGGGGAAAATGAGCAGTTCTTC.

This clone was recorded a few times. CDR3 sequence reads: CASSDRGSGYTF. The CDR3 DNA is TGTGCCAGTAGCGACAGGGGCTCTGGCTACACCTTC. The chain employs TRBV19 and TRBJ1-2, with TRBD1 identical over 8 bases. V shed 6 bases and J 7 bases; nucleotides not matched to a gene: 4. The CDR3 consists of 12 residues. Per the germline V gene, CDR1 is LNHDA and CDR2 is SQIVND (reference sequence).

V usage is TRBV6-5 and J usage is TRBJ2-6, with D maybe TRBD2 (6 bases). The V gene lost 3 bases and the J gene lost 2 bases, with 8 bases spanning the gap. Germline assignment: CDR1 MNHEY and CDR2 SVGAGI. The length of the CDR3 is 15 residues. The CDR3 DNA is TGTGCCAGCAGTTATGCGGGGCCTGGGGCCAACGTCCTGACTTTC. Its protein is CASSYAGPGANVLTF.

J is TRBJ1-1 and V is TRBV5-6, with unresolved D. V was trimmed by 1 base and J by 4 bases, leaving 11 bases between them. CDR1 SGHDT and CDR2 YYEEEE come from the germline V gene. The CDR3 is made up of 14 amino acids. In DNA, the CDR3 is TGTGCCAGCAGCTTGCCCGGGATGGGCACTGAAGCTTTCTTT. Translated: CASSLPGMGTEAFF.

This clone was seen a few times. The gene calls are TRBV4-2 and TRBJ2-1, with TRBD2 matching 8 bases. V shed 6 bases and J 9 bases; nucleotides not matched to a gene: 10. Germline CDR1 reads LGHNA; CDR2 reads YNFKEQ. This CDR3 contains 14 residues. The CDR3 sequence: CASSREGPMGEQFF. CDR3 DNA sequence: TGTGCCAGCAGTCGGGAGGGGCCCATGGGTGAGCAGTTCTTC.

The chain recombines TRBV25-1 with TRBJ2-1; D not resolved. CDR3 length: 16 amino acids. The germline gives CDR1 MGHDK, CDR2 SYGVNS. V lost 1 base and J 4 bases, leaving 14 bases between the germline ends. The CDR3 coding sequence is TGTGCCAGCAGTGAATCTACAGACGTACCTTACAATGAGCAGTTCTTC. Protein: CASSESTDVPYNEQFF.

This chain links TRBV5-1 with TRBJ2-7, with unresolved D. Germline assignment: CDR1 SGHRS and CDR2 YFSETQ. V was trimmed by 0 bases and J by 0 bases, leaving 13 bases between them. The CDR3 is 16 amino acids. CDR3: CASSLDQETYSYEQYF. The DNA for the CDR3 is TGCGCCAGCAGCTTGGATCAGGAAACTTACTCCTACGAGCAGTACTTC.

The chain employs TRBV11-2 and TRBJ2-7; TRBD1 might be the D (5 bases). Per germline, CDR1 SGHAT and CDR2 FQNNGV. The V gene lost 1 base and the J gene lost 2 bases, with 6 bases spanning the gap. The CDR3 extends over 13 amino acids. Here the CDR3 DNA reads TGTGCCAGCAGCTTAGGACAGCCCTACGAGCAGTACTTC. Translated: CASSLGQPYEQYF.

The genes are TRBV6-1 and TRBJ2-7; 12 bases map to TRBD2. Germline CDR1 MNHNS, CDR2 SASEGT. V was clipped by 3 bases and J by 4 bases; unmatched bases: 1. CDR3 length: 14 residues. The CDR3 DNA is TGTGCCAGCAGTGAGACTAGCGGGGGATACGAGCAGTACTTC. Its translation: CASSETSGGYEQYF.